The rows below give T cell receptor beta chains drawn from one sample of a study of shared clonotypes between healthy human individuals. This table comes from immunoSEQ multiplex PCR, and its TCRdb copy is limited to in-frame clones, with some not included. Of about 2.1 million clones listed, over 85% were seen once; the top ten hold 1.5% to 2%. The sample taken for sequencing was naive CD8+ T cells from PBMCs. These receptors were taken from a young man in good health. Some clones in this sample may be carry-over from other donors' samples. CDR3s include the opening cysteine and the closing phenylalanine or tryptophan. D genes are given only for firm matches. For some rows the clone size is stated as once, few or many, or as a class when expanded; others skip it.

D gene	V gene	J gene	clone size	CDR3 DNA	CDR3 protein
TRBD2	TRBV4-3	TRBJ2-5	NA	TGCGCCAGCAGCCGATTACTAGCGGAACAAGAGACCCAGTACTTC	CASSRLLAEQETQYF
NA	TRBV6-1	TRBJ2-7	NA	TGTGCCAGCAGTGAGGGGGTGATAGAGCAGTACTTC	CASSEGVIEQYF
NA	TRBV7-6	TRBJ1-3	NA	TGTGCCAGCACCCCGGTAGCTGGAAACACCATATATTTT	CASTPVAGNTIYF
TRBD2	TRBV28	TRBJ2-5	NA	TGTGCCAGCAGTCCCCACGAATCGGGACTAGCGGGCCAAGAGACCCAGTACTTC	CASSPHESGLAGQETQYF
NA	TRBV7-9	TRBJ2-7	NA	TGTGCCAGCAGCTTGCAGGGGCCATACGAGCAGTACTTC	CASSLQGPYEQYF
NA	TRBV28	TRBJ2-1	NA	TGTGCCAGCAGTTTAAGGGGGGCAAGGAATGAGCAGTTCTTC	CASSLRGARNEQFF
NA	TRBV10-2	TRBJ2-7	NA	TGCGCCAGCAGTGAGTCTAGGATGGGCCCCTACGAGCAGTACTTC	CASSESRMGPYEQYF
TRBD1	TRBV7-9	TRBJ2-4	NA	TGTGCCAGCAGCCAGCCCACCCCGGACAGGGGAGAAAACATTCAGTACTTC	CASSQPTPDRGENIQYF
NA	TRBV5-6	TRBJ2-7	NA	TGTGCCAGCAGCCCAGACTACCTAAGGGACGAGCAGTACTTC	CASSPDYLRDEQYF
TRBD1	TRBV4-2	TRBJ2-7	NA	TGTGCCAGCAGCCAAGGCCGACAGGGAGCGTACGAGCAGTACTTC	CASSQGRQGAYEQYF
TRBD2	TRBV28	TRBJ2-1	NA	TGTGCCAGCAGCACCCCTTGGCTAGCGGGGGAGACCCTCCGCTCCTACAATGAGCAGTTCTTC	CASSTPWLAGETLRSYNEQFF
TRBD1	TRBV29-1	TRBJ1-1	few	TGCAGCGTTGAGATCTTAGGACAGGAGAACACTGAAGCTTTCTTT	CSVEILGQENTEAFF
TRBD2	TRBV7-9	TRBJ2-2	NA	TGTGCCAGCACCCTAATCCCAGGACTAGCGGGAGTGATCACCGGGGAGCTGTTTTTT	CASTLIPGLAGVITGELFF
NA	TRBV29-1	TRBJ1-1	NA	TGCAGCGTTGTACTTCGCCAGGGTAGAATTAACACTGAAGCTTTCTTT	CSVVLRQGRINTEAFF
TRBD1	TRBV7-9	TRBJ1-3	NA	TGTGCCAGCAGAGCCGACAGGGGCCATAGAAACACCATATATTTT	CASRADRGHRNTIYF
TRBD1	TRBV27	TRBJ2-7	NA	TGTGCCAGCAGTTTTTCCGCGGGACAGGCTTCCTACGAGCAGTACTTC	CASSFSAGQASYEQYF
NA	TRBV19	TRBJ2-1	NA	TGTGCCAGTAGTCTCACTAGTCCCAATGAGCAGTTCTTC	CASSLTSPNEQFF
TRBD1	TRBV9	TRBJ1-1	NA	TGTGCCAGCAGTCCTACTGACAGGGGGCTCCTGAACACTGAAGCTTTCTTT	CASSPTDRGLLNTEAFF
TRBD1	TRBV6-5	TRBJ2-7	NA	TGTGCCAGCAGTTACCCGGGACAGGGGGCCGAGCAGTACTTC	CASSYPGQGAEQYF
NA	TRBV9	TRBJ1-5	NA	TGTGCCAGCAGCGAGGATACAGGGAGGAATCAGCCCCAGCATTTT	CASSEDTGRNQPQHF
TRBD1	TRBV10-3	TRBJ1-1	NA	TGTGCCATCAGGGGAGGAGACAGGGGAGGGGAACTTTCGGCTGAAGCTTTCTTT	CAIRGGDRGGELSAEAFF
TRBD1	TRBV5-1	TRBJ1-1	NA	TGCGCCAGCAGCCCGCAGGGGGGCACTGAAGCTTTCTTT	CASSPQGGTEAFF
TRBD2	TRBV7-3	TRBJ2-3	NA	TGTGCCAGCAGCTCCGGACTAGCGGGAGTCCAGTATTTT	CASSSGLAGVQYF
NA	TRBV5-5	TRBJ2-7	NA	TGTGCCAGCAGCTCCGAGATGCGGTCCTACGAGCAGTACTTC	CASSSEMRSYEQYF
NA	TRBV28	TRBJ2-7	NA	TGTGCCAGCAGCCCACCCGGGACCTACGAGCAGTACTTC	CASSPPGTYEQYF
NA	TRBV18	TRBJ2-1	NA	TGTGCCAGCTCACCCATGGGTTCGGGGTCCCTCGGTACCGGGATGGTGTTATCTGAGCAGTTCTTC	CASSPMGSGSLGTGMVLSEQFF
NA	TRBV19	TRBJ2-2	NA	TGTGCCAGTAGTATAAGGTCGGCGAACACCGGGGAGCTGTTTTTT	CASSIRSANTGELFF
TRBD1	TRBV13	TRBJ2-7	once	TGTGCCAGCAGCTCCTTAGACAGGGAATCCTCCTACGAGCAGTACTTC	CASSSLDRESSYEQYF
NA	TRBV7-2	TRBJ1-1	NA	TGTGCCAGCAGCTTAGCGGCAGTGTGGCAGAGGCGTGGTGGAGGCACTGAAGCTTTCTTT	CASSLAAVWQRRGGGTEAFF